The present T cell receptor (beta chain) was sequenced within a study of immune cell composition in non-small cell lung cancer. Normal lung was taken at the farthest possible site, at least 3 cm from tumour. V lost 2 bases and J lost 8, with 16 bases in between. CDR3 length: 15 residues. Germline CDR1 and CDR2: SGHNT and YYREEE (reference sequence). The data were produced by immunoSEQ multiplex PCR, yet TCRdb's version contains in-frame clones alone and is incomplete. The table has around 5,000 clones, approximately 90% seen once. The sample consisted of non-adjacent lung tissue. This sequence joins TRBV5-4 and TRBJ1-4, with a tentative D call TRBD1 (5 bases). The TCR was taken from a human donor with non-small cell lung cancer. Some clones in this sample may be carry-over from other donors' samples. The CDR3 DNA is TGTGCCAGCAGCTTATCCCAGGGTCGTGGAGAAAAACTGTTTTTT. Translating gives CASSLSQGRGEKLFF.